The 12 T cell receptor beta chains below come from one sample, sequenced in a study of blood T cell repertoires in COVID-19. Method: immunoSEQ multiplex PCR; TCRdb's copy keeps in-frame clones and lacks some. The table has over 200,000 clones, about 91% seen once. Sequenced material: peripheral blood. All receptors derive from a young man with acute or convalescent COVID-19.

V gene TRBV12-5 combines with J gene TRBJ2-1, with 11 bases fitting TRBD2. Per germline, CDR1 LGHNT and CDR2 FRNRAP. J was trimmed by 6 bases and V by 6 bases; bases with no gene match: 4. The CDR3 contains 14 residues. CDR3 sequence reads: CASGIAGGANEQFF. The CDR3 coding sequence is TGTGCTAGTGGGATAGCGGGGGGGGCCAATGAGCAGTTCTTC.

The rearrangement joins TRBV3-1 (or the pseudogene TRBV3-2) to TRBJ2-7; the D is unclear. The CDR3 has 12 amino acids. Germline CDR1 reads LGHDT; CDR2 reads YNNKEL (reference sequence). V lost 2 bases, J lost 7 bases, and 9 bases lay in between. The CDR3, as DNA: TGTGCCAGCAGCCAACCACCTAGAGAGCAGTACTTC. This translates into CASSQPPREQYF.

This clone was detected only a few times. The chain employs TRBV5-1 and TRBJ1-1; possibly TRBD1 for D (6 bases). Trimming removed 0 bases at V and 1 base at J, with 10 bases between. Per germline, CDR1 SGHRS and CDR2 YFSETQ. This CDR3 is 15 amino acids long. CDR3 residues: CASSLAGGANTEAFF. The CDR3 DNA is TGCGCCAGCAGCTTGGCGGGGGGCGCGAACACTGAAGCTTTCTTT.

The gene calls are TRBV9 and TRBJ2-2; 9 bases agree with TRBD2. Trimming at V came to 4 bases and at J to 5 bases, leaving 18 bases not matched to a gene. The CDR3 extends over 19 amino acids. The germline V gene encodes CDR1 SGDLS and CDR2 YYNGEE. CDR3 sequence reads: CASSTRWGLAGMKTGELFF. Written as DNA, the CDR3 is TGTGCCAGCAGCACACGGTGGGGTCTAGCGGGAATGAAGACCGGGGAGCTGTTTTTT. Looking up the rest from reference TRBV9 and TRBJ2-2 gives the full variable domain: DSGVTQTPKHLITATGQRVTLRCSPRSGDLSVYWYQQSLDQGLQFLIQYYNGEERAKGNILERFSAQQFPDLHSELNLSSLELGDSALYFCASSTRWGLAGMKTGELFFGEGSRLTVL.

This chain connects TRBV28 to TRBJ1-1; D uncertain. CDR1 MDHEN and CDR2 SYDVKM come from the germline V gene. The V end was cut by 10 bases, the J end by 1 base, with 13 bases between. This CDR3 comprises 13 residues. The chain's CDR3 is CAILPPQNTEAFF. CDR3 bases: TGTGCCATACTGCCGCCCCAGAACACTGAAGCTTTCTTT.

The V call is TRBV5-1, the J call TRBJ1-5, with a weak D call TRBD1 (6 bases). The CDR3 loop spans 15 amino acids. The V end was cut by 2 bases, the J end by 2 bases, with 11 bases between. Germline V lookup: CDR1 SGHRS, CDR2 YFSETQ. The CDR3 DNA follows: TGCGCCAGCAGCTTACAGGGCCTGGGCAATCAGCCCCAGCATTTT. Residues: CASSLQGLGNQPQHF.

The CDR3 protein is CASSYSGGEYEQYF. For the CDR3, the DNA is TGTGCCAGCAGTTACAGCGGCGGGGAATACGAGCAGTACTTC. V and J are TRBV27 and TRBJ2-7; D possibly corresponds to TRBD2 (6 bases). Trimming stripped 4 bases from V and 4 bases from J, with 14 bases between. CDR1 MNHEY and CDR2 SMNVEV come from the germline V gene (reference sequence). The length of the CDR3 is 14 residues.

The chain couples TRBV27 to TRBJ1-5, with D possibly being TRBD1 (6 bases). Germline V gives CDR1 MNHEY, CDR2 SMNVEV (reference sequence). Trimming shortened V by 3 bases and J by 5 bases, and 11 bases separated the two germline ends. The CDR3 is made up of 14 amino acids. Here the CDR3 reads CASSLGGAHQPQHF. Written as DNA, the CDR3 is TGTGCCAGCAGTTTGGGGGGGGCCCATCAGCCCCAGCATTTT.

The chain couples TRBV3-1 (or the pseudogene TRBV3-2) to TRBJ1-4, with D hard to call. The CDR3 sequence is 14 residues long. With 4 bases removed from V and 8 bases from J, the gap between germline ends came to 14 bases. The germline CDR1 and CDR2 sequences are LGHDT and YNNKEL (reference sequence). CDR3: CASSLGDGWEKLFF. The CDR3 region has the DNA TGTGCCAGCAGCCTGGGAGACGGTTGGGAAAAACTGTTTTTT.

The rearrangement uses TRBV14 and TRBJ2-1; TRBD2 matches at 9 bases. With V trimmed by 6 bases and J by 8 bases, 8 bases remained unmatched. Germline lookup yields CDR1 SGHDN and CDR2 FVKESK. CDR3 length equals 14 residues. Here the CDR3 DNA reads TGTGCCAGCAGGACTAGCGGCAAAAGCGATGAGCAGTTCTTC. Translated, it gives CASRTSGKSDEQFF.

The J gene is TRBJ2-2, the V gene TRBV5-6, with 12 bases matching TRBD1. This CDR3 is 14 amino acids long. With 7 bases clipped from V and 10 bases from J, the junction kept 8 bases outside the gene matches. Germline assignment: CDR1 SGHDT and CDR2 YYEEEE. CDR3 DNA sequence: TGTGCCAGCTGGCCGGGACAGGGGGCCGCGGAGCTGTTTTTT. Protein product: CASWPGQGAAELFF.

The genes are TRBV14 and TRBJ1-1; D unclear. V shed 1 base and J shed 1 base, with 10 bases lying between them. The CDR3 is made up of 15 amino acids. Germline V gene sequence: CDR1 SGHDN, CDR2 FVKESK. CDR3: CASSQGTGWNTEAFF. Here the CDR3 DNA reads TGTGCCAGCAGCCAAGGTACGGGATGGAACACTGAAGCTTTCTTT.